These 10 T cell receptor beta chains share one sample of origin, sequenced in a study of T-cell memory formation after mild COVID-19. TCRdb re-derived calls from the 5' RACE reads in MiXCR, one entry per CDR3 protein. The table includes a few hundred thousand distinct CDR3 sequences, roughly a tenth detected once. The sample consisted of PBMCs or a T cell subset sorted from them (not recorded which). These receptors were obtained from a man aged 18 to 29 who had mild COVID-19 (a few samples of this study predate the infection). Cell type and time point are not known.

The genes are TRBV5-1 and TRBJ2-5, with TRBD2 matching over 10 bases. The CDR3 runs 16 residues. From germline, CDR1 is SGHRS and CDR2 YFSETQ. The V segment lost 1 base and the J segment 1 base; nucleotides outside the gene matches: 4. In nucleotides, the CDR3 is TGCGCCAGCAGCTTGTATAGCGGGGGGCCCCAAGAGACCCAGTACTTC. It yields the protein CASSLYSGGPQETQYF.

At least ten counts were recorded for this clonotype. The V gene is TRBV5-1, the J gene TRBJ1-1, with a possible D match to TRBD1 (5 bases). Deletions cut 2 bases from V and 4 bases from J, with 12 bases between. Germline values: CDR1 SGHRS, CDR2 YFSETQ. This CDR3 has 14 amino acids. The CDR3 protein is CASSLGPGGTEAFF. CDR3 coding DNA: TGCGCCAGCAGCTTAGGGCCCGGGGGCACTGAAGCTTTCTTT. The variable domain in full, with the rest retrieved from reference TRBV5-1 and TRBJ1-1, is KAGVTQTPRYLIKTRGQQVTLSCSPISGHRSVSWYQQTPGQGLQFLFEYFSETQRNKGNFPGRFSGRQFSNSRSEMNVSTLELGDSALYLCASSLGPGGTEAFFGQGTRLTVV.

The CDR3 region is CASSLGFSGANVLTF. The CDR3 nucleotides read TGTGCCAGCAGCTTAGGGTTCTCTGGGGCCAACGTCCTGACTTTC. The rearrangement links TRBV5-4 to TRBJ2-6; no clear D gene. Germline V gives CDR1 SGHNT, CDR2 YYREEE (reference sequence). The CDR3 totals 15 residues. V lost 2 bases and J lost 0, with 6 bases in between.

The rearrangement links TRBV7-2 to TRBJ2-7; D not certain. V lost 4 bases to trimming and J lost 1 base, with 8 bases between them. Germline loops: CDR1 SGHTA, CDR2 FQGNSA. This CDR3 is built from 13 residues. CDR3 protein: CASSSRFSYEQYF. CDR3 DNA sequence: TGTGCCAGCAGCTCAAGATTTTCCTACGAGCAGTACTTC. Combining the CDR3 with reference TRBV7-2 and TRBJ2-7 gives the whole variable domain GAGVSQSPSNKVTEKGKDVELRCDPISGHTALYWYRQSLGQGLEFLIYFQGNSAPDKSGLPSDRFSAERTGGSVSTLTIQRTQQEDSAVYLCASSSRFSYEQYFGPGTRLTVT.

This clonotype was picked up many times. This chain connects TRBV7-2 to TRBJ2-3, with TRBD1 matching over 7 bases. This CDR3 is built from 15 residues. J lost 6 bases, V lost 2 bases, and 8 bases had no gene match. Germline V CDR1 and CDR2: SGHTA, FQGNSA. The CDR3 protein is CASSLMTGSGDTQYF. CDR3 DNA sequence: TGTGCCAGCAGCTTAATGACAGGGAGTGGGGATACGCAGTATTTT. The full variable domain, its missing parts supplied by reference TRBV7-2 and TRBJ2-3, is GAGVSQSPSNKVTEKGKDVELRCDPISGHTALYWYRQSLGQGLEFLIYFQGNSAPDKSGLPSDRFSAERTGGSVSTLTIQRTQQEDSAVYLCASSLMTGSGDTQYFGPGTRLTVL.

The chain links TRBV4-3 to TRBJ2-5, with TRBD1 as a possible D gene (5 bases). In germline, CDR1 is LGHNA, CDR2 YSLEER. The V gene lost 0 bases and the J gene lost 6 bases, with 11 bases spanning the gap. This CDR3 is built from 14 residues. CDR3 in DNA: TGCGCCAGCAGCCAAGATCAGGGTCCGAAGACCCAGTACTTC. It is translated as CASSQDQGPKTQYF.

A few counts support this clonotype. This chain uses TRBV20-1 with TRBJ2-7; TRBD2 might be the D (5 bases). The germline gives CDR1 DFQATT, CDR2 SNEGSKA (reference sequence). This CDR3 is 12 amino acids long. V dropped 3 bases and J dropped 7 bases, with 13 bases sitting between them. Here the CDR3 reads CSARLRVGEQYF. The DNA for the CDR3 is TGCAGTGCTAGGTTGCGGGTGGGGGAGCAGTACTTC.

The table lists this clonotype with a few counts. CDR3 in amino acids: CASSQGPSNTEAFF. CDR3 in DNA: TGCGCCAGCAGCCAAGGTCCCTCGAACACTGAAGCTTTCTTT. The rearrangement joins TRBV4-1 to TRBJ1-1; D not resolved. Germline lookup yields CDR1 MGHRA and CDR2 YSYEKL. The length of the CDR3 is 14 residues. Trimming removed 1 base from V and 1 base from J, with 7 bases in between.

This clonotype was picked up one time. The gene calls are TRBV3-1 and TRBJ2-1; D is unclear. CDR3 size: 14 residues. Trimming removed 3 bases at V and 10 bases at J, with 16 bases between. Germline V lookup: CDR1 LGHDT, CDR2 YNNKEL (reference sequence). This CDR3 is CASSQNPGPVEQFF. Written as DNA, the CDR3 is TGTGCCAGCAGCCAGAACCCTGGACCCGTGGAGCAGTTCTTC.

V is TRBV7-2 and J is TRBJ1-5; D uncertain. V was clipped by 2 bases and J by 7 bases, with 6 bases between them. This CDR3 is built from 12 residues. Per the germline V gene, CDR1 is SGHTA and CDR2 is FQGNSA. The CDR3 DNA follows: TGTGCCAGCAGCTTATCCGTACAGCCCCAGCATTTT. This sequence encodes CASSLSVQPQHF.